This is a list of T cell receptor beta chains from one sample in a study of shared clonotypes between healthy human individuals. Method: immunoSEQ multiplex PCR; TCRdb's copy keeps in-frame clones and lacks some. There are about 2.1 million clones in the sample; about 92% occur only once, and about 1.5% lies in the top ten. The material sequenced was naive CD8+ T cells from PBMCs. The receptors shown here come from a man aged 18 to 30 in good health. Some clones in this sample may be carry-over from other donors' samples. Each CDR3 is given with its conserved first and last residue. Each record gives: clone size, CDR3 length, V gene, D gene, J gene, CDR3 protein, CDR3 DNA. D genes are given only for firm matches. Clone size is shown for a subset of rows, as once, few, many or a class of expanded clone.

>.|15|TRBV9|TRBD1|TRBJ1-5
CASSVGWDRNQPQHF
TGTGCCAGCAGCGTAGGTTGGGACAGGAATCAGCCCCAGCATTTT
>.|13|TRBV27|.|TRBJ1-1
CASSLLGGAEAFF
TGTGCCAGCAGTTTATTAGGGGGGGCTGAAGCTTTCTTT
>.|15|TRBV6-5|.|TRBJ1-1
CASSSMESRWTEAFF
TGTGCCAGCAGCTCCATGGAGTCCCGGTGGACTGAAGCTTTCTTT
>.|15|TRBV4-3|.|TRBJ2-1
CASSQDSNRYNEQFF
TGCGCCAGCAGCCAAGATAGTAACAGATACAATGAGCAGTTCTTC
>.|18|TRBV11-2|.|TRBJ2-3
CASSLVPAGYLLTDTQYF
TGTGCCAGCAGCTTAGTTCCGGCGGGATATTTGCTGACAGATACGCAGTATTTT
>.|16|TRBV7-9|TRBD2|TRBJ2-1
CASSSRSGGPHNEQFF
TGTGCCAGCAGCTCTCGCTCGGGAGGGCCCCACAATGAGCAGTTCTTC
>.|15|TRBV27|.|TRBJ2-3
CASSLSPLGLDTQYF
TGTGCCAGCAGTTTATCCCCGCTAGGTTTGGATACGCAGTATTTT
>.|15|TRBV30|.|TRBJ1-1
CASISDSYMNTEAFF
TGTGCCTCGATCTCGGACAGTTACATGAACACTGAAGCTTTCTTT
>.|14|TRBV27|.|TRBJ2-7
CASSFTGASYEQYF
TGTGCCAGCAGTTTCACAGGTGCCTCCTACGAGCAGTACTTC
>.|14|TRBV10-3|.|TRBJ2-5
CAISAGLTQETQYF
TGTGCCATCAGCGCAGGACTGACTCAAGAGACCCAGTACTTC
>.|14|TRBV5-1|.|TRBJ2-7
CASSLGRVSYEQYF
TGCGCCAGCAGCTTGGGTCGGGTCTCCTACGAGCAGTACTTC
>.|23|TRBV9|TRBD2|TRBJ2-3
CASSPRGDRPTSGKGVGTDTQYF
TGTGCCAGCAGCCCACGAGGGGACAGGCCGACTAGCGGGAAGGGGGTCGGCACAGATACGCAGTATTTT
>.|11|TRBV29-1|.|TRBJ2-5
CSVGAAGTQYF
TGCAGCGTTGGTGCGGCGGGGACCCAGTACTTC
>.|13|TRBV4-3|.|TRBJ2-1
CASSQGPRNEQFF
TGCGCCAGCAGCCAAGGTCCGAGGAATGAGCAGTTCTTC
>.|15|TRBV19|.|TRBJ1-1
CASSIGRSMNTEAFF
TGTGCCAGTAGCATTGGCAGATCGATGAACACTGAAGCTTTCTTT
>.|15|TRBV11-3|.|TRBJ1-3
CASVNGRPSGNTIYF
TGTGCCAGCGTCAACGGCAGGCCTTCTGGAAACACCATATATTTT
>.|10|TRBV20-1|.|TRBJ2-5
CSGREETQYF
TGCAGCGGGCGGGAAGAGACCCAGTACTTC
>.|14|TRBV6-5|.|TRBJ1-3
CASSYSEGGGTIYF
TGTGCCAGCAGTTACTCCGAGGGAGGCGGCACCATATATTTT
>.|16|TRBV4-1|.|TRBJ2-7
CASSQDRPPVSYEQYF
TGCGCCAGCAGCCAAGATAGGCCCCCAGTGTCCTACGAGCAGTACTTC
>.|15|TRBV7-9|.|TRBJ1-4
CASSLSRGANRKLFF
TGTGCCAGCAGCTTAAGTAGGGGCGCGAACCGAAAACTGTTTTTT
>.|14|TRBV2|.|TRBJ1-1
CASSLDRYHTEAFF
TGTGCCAGCAGCCTGGACAGATATCACACTGAAGCTTTCTTT
>.|13|TRBV19|.|TRBJ1-2
CASTLSPYYGYTF
TGTGCCAGTACCCTGAGCCCATACTATGGCTACACCTTC
>once|15|TRBV7-9|TRBD2|TRBJ2-1
CASSFVRGVGNEQFF
TGTGCCAGCAGCTTTGTGCGGGGGGTTGGAAATGAGCAGTTCTTC